The T cell receptor (beta chain) described here comes from a study of blood T cell repertoires in COVID-19. Original handling: Nucleated cell counts were estimated from reference gene primer amplification. The method was immunoSEQ multiplex PCR; TCRdb's version includes in-frame clones alone and lacks a portion of them. V and J calls and clone size are given by that table; D and trimming were obtained from the DNA. The sample has 92,000 or so clones; more than 70% are singletons. J gave up 2 bases and V 6 bases, and 3 bases lay outside the gene matches. Germline V lookup: CDR1 LNHDA, CDR2 SQIVND (reference sequence). The CDR3 length is 13 residues.

The receptor was derived from a man between 60 and 75 years old with acute or convalescent COVID-19. The chain carries TRBV19 and TRBJ2-7; TRBD1 agrees at 8 bases. Sequenced input: peripheral blood. The CDR3 DNA reads TGTGCCAGTAGCCAACAGGGGGCCTACGAGCAGTACTTC. This translates into CASSQQGAYEQYF.